The 10 T cell receptor beta chains presented below share a single source sample, sequenced in a study of T cell repertoires in cytomegalovirus infection. Their recognized antigens are unknown. TCRdb re-derived calls from the reads in MiXCR, one entry per CDR3 protein. The profile covers about a million distinct CDR3 sequences, with around 30% appearing a single time and about 14% taken by the ten largest. Material: cultured CD8+ T cells from PBMCs, obtained from culture after CMV antigen stimulation. These TCRs come from a human donor in good health (CMV status not recorded). Some clones in this sample may be carry-over from other donors' samples.

This chain links TRBV7-6 with TRBJ2-1; D not certain. CDR1 and CDR2 from the germline V gene are SGHVS and FNYEAQ. This CDR3 has 12 residues. Trimming pared 2 bases from V and 9 bases from J, leaving 8 bases between. In DNA, the CDR3 is TGTGCCAGCAGCTTACTCTATAGTGAGCAGTTCTTC. Translated, it gives CASSLLYSEQFF. Full variable domain (remainder filled in from reference TRBV7-6 and TRBJ2-1): GAGVSQSPRYKVTKRGQDVALRCDPISGHVSLYWYRQALGQGPEFLTYFNYEAQQDKSGLPNDRFSAERPEGSISTLTIQRTEQRDSAMYRCASSLLYSEQFFGPGTRLTVL.

This clonotype was observed once. This chain connects TRBV20-1 to TRBJ1-1; D remains ambiguous. The CDR3 is made up of 13 amino acids. The ends were cut back, 6 bases at V and 0 bases at J, with 11 bases in the middle. Looked up from germline, CDR1 is DFQATT and CDR2 is SNEGSKA (reference sequence). CDR3 protein: CSASPGMNTEAFF. The CDR3 DNA sequence: TGCAGTGCCTCGCCTGGGATGAACACTGAAGCTTTCTTT.

This sequence joins TRBV13 and TRBJ2-1, with TRBD2 as a possible D gene (6 bases). The CDR3 runs to 12 residues. V was shortened by 4 bases and J by 8 bases, with 9 bases between the two germline ends. Germline assignment: CDR1 PRHDT and CDR2 FYEKMQ (reference sequence). CDR3 in amino acids: CASSSQRDEQFF. The CDR3 DNA sequence: TGTGCCAGCAGCTCACAGCGGGATGAGCAGTTCTTC.

Written as DNA, the CDR3 is TGTGCCAGTAGTATAGTTTGGACCCTAGACCTGAACACTGAAGCTTTCTTT. Translated, it gives CASSIVWTLDLNTEAFF. The chain combines TRBV19 with TRBJ1-1; no clear D gene. The CDR3 has 17 residues. Trimming removed 1 base from V and 0 bases from J, with 15 bases in between. Germline CDR1 reads LNHDA; CDR2 reads SQIVND (reference sequence).

The rearrangement joins TRBV7-6 to TRBJ2-3; TRBD2 aligns across 12 bases. With V trimmed by 7 bases and J by 5 bases, 16 bases remained unmatched. This CDR3 spans 18 amino acids. Per germline, CDR1 SGHVS and CDR2 FNYEAQ. As DNA, the CDR3 is TGTGCCAGCAACTCCCTCCTAGCGGGGGGGCCCGAAGAAGATACGCAGTATTTT. It specifies CASNSLLAGGPEEDTQYF.

The CDR3 sequence: CASATPRGDKSSYNSPLHF. The CDR3 region has the DNA TGTGCCAGCGCAACCCCCCGGGGGGACAAGAGCTCCTATAATTCACCCCTCCACTTT. The V and J genes are TRBV27 and TRBJ1-6, with D perhaps TRBD1 (6 bases). Germline V gene sequence: CDR1 MNHEY, CDR2 SMNVEV (reference sequence). The CDR3 has 19 amino acids. V lost 8 bases and J 0 bases, leaving 23 bases between the germline ends.

This clonotype was found a few times. The chain joins TRBV6-5 to TRBJ1-1; D is ambiguous. Germline CDR1 and CDR2: MNHEY and SVGAGI. The V gene lost 10 bases and the J gene lost 1 base, with 10 bases spanning the gap. This CDR3 is 12 amino acids long. The CDR3 DNA reads TGTGCCACCTCATCCTGGAACACTGAAGCTTTCTTT. Its translation is CATSSWNTEAFF.

V gene TRBV7-3 combines with J gene TRBJ2-1; D ambiguous. The length of the CDR3 is 15 residues. Germline V lookup: CDR1 SGHTA, CDR2 FQGTGA. Trimming stripped 5 bases from V and 1 base from J, with 12 bases between. The DNA of the CDR3 is TGTGCCAGCAGCCCTCCGGGCAGGTCCTACAATGAGCAGTTCTTC. This encodes CASSPPGRSYNEQFF.

The chain has TRBV6-1 and TRBJ2-5; 7 bases map to TRBD1. With V trimmed by 3 bases and J by 7 bases, 8 bases remained unmatched. The CDR3 sequence is 14 residues long. Germline CDR1 and CDR2: MNHNS and SASEGT. In nucleotides, the CDR3 is TGTGCCAGCAGTGACGCCGGGACAGCTTGGACCCAGTACTTC. The encoded protein is CASSDAGTAWTQYF.

The rearrangement joins TRBV13 to TRBJ2-5; possible D gene TRBD1, 6 bases. Germline lookup yields CDR1 PRHDT and CDR2 FYEKMQ (reference sequence). The CDR3 covers 14 residues. The ends were cut back, 3 bases at V and 1 base at J, with 9 bases in the middle. CDR3 sequence (DNA): TGTGCCAGCAGCTTCCAGGGGACCCAAGAGACCCAGTACTTC. Amino acids: CASSFQGTQETQYF. The variable domain in full, completed from reference TRBV13 and TRBJ2-5, reads AAGVIQSPRHLIKEKRETATLKCYPIPRHDTVYWYQQGPGQDPQFLISFYEKMQSDKGSIPDRFSAQQFSDYHSELNMSSLELGDSALYFCASSFQGTQETQYFGPGTRLLVL.